The text below deals with one T cell receptor (beta chain). Its antigen is still unknown. Assay: immunoSEQ multiplex PCR; the TCRdb copy retains only in-frame clones and omits some. Among some 150,000 clones listed, more than 80% were seen once. This sample was taken from a study of T cell responses to AZD1222 COVID-19 vaccine. Findings and limits, study-wide: Spike-specific TCRs gained breadth and depth after people received two AZD1222 doses. Repertoire sampling occurred only after the peak T cell response. Donors in the cohort were predominantly white British and more often female, and clonal diversity was possibly underestimated. Nearly half of spike-specific TCRs reportedly target unmutated variant regions.

This CDR3 has 13 residues. V lost 4 bases and J lost 4, with 10 bases in between. This specimen consisted of peripheral blood, obtained on day 0 of AZD1222 vaccination. The receptor was derived from an adult in good health. The rearrangement joins TRBV12-3 or TRBV12-4 to TRBJ2-5; D ambiguous. This chain's CDR3 is CASSSSPGETQYF. The CDR3 region has the DNA TGTGCCAGCAGTTCCTCCCCGGGAGAGACCCAGTACTTC.